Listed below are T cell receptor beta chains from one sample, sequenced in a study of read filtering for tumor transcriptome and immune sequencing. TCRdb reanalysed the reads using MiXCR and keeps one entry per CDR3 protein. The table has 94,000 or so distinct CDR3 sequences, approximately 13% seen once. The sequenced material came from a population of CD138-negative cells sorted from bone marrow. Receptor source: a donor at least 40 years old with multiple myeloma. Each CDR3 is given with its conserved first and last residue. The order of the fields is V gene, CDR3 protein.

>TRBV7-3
CASSRQSGNTEAFF
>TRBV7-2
CASSLVTSAISGLF
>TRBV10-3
CAISGGQGAYTEAFF
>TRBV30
CAWSVRGGTDTQYF
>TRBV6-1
CASVARAVGDTGELFF
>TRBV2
CASRKGTSGSSGELFF
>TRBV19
CASRKQGYTGELFF
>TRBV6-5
CASSLVSGTPLNEQFF
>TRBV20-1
CSARDPAGGGDEQYF
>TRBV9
CASSVEGEQFF
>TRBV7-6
CASRTGQGPNTGELFF
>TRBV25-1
CASSEVTSGPWNTGELFF
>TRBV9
CASSEAPHYEQYF
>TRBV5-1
CASSSWGGENTEAFF
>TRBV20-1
CSARDGRLNEQFF
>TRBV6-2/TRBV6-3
CASTSNTGELFF
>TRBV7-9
CASSLTGGVHEQYF
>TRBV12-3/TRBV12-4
CASTSGRAGDTQYF
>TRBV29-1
CSVAEGYTQYF
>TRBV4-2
CASSQVKGGQQETQYF
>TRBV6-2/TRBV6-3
CASSQLRAVGNEQFF
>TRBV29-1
CSAGTGGFNEQFF
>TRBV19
CASSLGEGGHQPQHF
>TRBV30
CAWSSGGSDTQYF
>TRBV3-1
CASSQMRTRTDTQYF
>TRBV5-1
CASSPGPTYEQYF
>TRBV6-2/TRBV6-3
CASREDLQPQHF
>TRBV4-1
CASSQDLGLSSGANVLTF
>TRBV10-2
CASSLRGIGDYGYTF
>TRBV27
CASSFGTNEKLFF
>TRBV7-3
CASSIGLADNEQFF
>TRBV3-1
CASSPAGSGANVLTF
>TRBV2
CAGAGQGADTQYF
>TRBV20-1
CSATDRPARWASVGNQPQHF
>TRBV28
CATLTGTGDRGEAFF
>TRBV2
CASSDRMQAFF
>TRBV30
CAWSRGQERGAFF